The next 13 T cell receptor beta chains were all read from a single sample in a study of blood T cell repertoires in COVID-19 (dated by TCRdb to 2018 to 2021). Receptor amplification or capture employed the immunoSEQ multiplex PCR assay. Here the immuneACCESS table is served through TCRdb, limited to in-frame sequences with V and J called. Missing clones are a known gap in these copies; in checked studies unresolved V genes cover under half, and the rest lacks a known reason. The sample records 50,000 to 65,000 clones, about 90% of which are singletons. The ten largest clones capture around 15% of the sample. The sequenced sample was peripheral blood. Every receptor here comes from a human donor in a cohort sampled during active COVID-19.

In this sample, this clone turned up once. The gene calls are TRBV28 and TRBJ2-5; D remains ambiguous. Trimming took off 6 bases at V and 0 bases at J, with 8 bases between the two ends. This CDR3 spans 13 amino acids. The germline V gene encodes CDR1 MDHEN and CDR2 SYDVKM. Here the CDR3 reads CASRTIYQETQYF. The CDR3 DNA follows: TGTGCCAGCAGGACAATCTACCAAGAGACCCAGTACTTC.

This chain links TRBV14 with TRBJ1-3, with D hard to call. In germline, CDR1 is SGHDN, CDR2 FVKESK. The CDR3 has 18 amino acids. V was cut by 1 base and J by 0 bases, with 16 bases left in between. The CDR3 reads CASSQGKFAGDSGNTIYF. CDR3 DNA sequence: TGTGCCAGCAGCCAAGGAAAGTTTGCCGGGGACTCTGGAAACACCATATATTTT.

This clone appeared a few times. The chain uses TRBV30 and TRBJ2-7; TRBD2 matches at 9 bases. V lost 0 bases, J lost 2 bases, and 8 bases stayed unmatched. The CDR3 is 16 residues long. Germline V CDR1 and CDR2: GTSNPN, SVGIG (reference sequence). In DNA form, the CDR3 reads TGTGCCTGGAGTGTCGTGACGGGCGGGAGGGCCTACGAGCAGTACTTC. It encodes CAWSVVTGGRAYEQYF. The whole variable domain, filled in from reference TRBV30 and TRBJ2-7, reads SQTIHQWPATLVQPVGSPLSLECTVEGTSNPNLYWYRQAAGRGLQLLFYSVGIGQISSEVPQNLSASRPQDRQFILSSKKLLLSDSGFYLCAWSVVTGGRAYEQYFGPGTRLTVT.

V is TRBV4-1 and J is TRBJ2-5; the D is unclear. Germline V gene lookup returns CDR1 MGHRA and CDR2 YSYEKL. The CDR3 has 12 residues. The ends were cut back, 6 bases at V and 7 bases at J, with 12 bases in the middle. CDR3 DNA sequence: TGCGCCAGCAGGGCGACTGCAGCGACCCAGTACTTC. Amino acid sequence: CASRATAATQYF.

This clone was observed a few times. V gene TRBV4-1 combines with J gene TRBJ2-1; 7 bases agree with TRBD2. The CDR3 is 17 residues long. Germline values: CDR1 MGHRA, CDR2 YSYEKL. The V segment lost 2 bases and the J segment 2 bases; nucleotides outside the gene matches: 9. The CDR3 sequence: CASSQSRGLAAYNEQFF. DNA of the CDR3: TGCGCCAGCAGCCAATCCCGAGGCCTAGCGGCCTACAATGAGCAGTTCTTC.

The chain employs TRBV27 and TRBJ2-7, with D possibly TRBD1 on 5 matching bases. CDR1 MNHEY and CDR2 SMNVEV come from the germline V gene (reference sequence). The CDR3 has 16 amino acids. V dropped 2 bases and J dropped 0 bases, with 14 bases sitting between them. This CDR3 is CASSLSVGVGSYEQYF. The CDR3 DNA follows: TGTGCCAGCAGTTTAAGTGTAGGGGTCGGCTCCTACGAGCAGTACTTC.

The chain joins TRBV27 to TRBJ1-2; D may be TRBD1 (5 bases). The CDR3 length is 13 residues. Trimming removed 7 bases from V and 7 bases from J, with 16 bases in between. Looked up from germline, CDR1 is MNHEY and CDR2 is SMNVEV (reference sequence). The CDR3 protein is CASTRRGGSGYTF. CDR3 coding DNA: TGTGCCAGCACGAGGAGGGGCGGATCTGGCTACACCTTC.

V is TRBV11-3 and J is TRBJ2-7, with D hard to call. This CDR3 is 13 amino acids long. The ends were cut back, 1 base at V and 5 bases at J, with 9 bases in the middle. Germline V gene lookup returns CDR1 SGHNT and CDR2 YENEEA. CDR3 sequence (DNA): TGTGCCAGCAGCTTAGGCCCGGGTCACGAGCAGTACTTC. This translates into CASSLGPGHEQYF.

The genes are TRBV18 and TRBJ2-5, with D unclear. The CDR3 runs to 13 residues. Germline V gene data show CDR1 as KGHSH and CDR2 as LQKENI. Trimming stripped 2 bases from V and 5 bases from J, with 9 bases between. The CDR3 spells CASSPGLRETQYF. In DNA, the CDR3 is TGTGCCAGCTCACCAGGTCTGCGGGAGACCCAGTACTTC.

The V and J genes are TRBV7-9 and TRBJ2-3; D may be TRBD2 (6 bases). Germline CDR1 and CDR2: SEHNR and FQNEAQ (reference sequence). The CDR3 contains 16 residues. The V and J ends lost 5 bases and 6 bases respectively, with 21 bases between them. The CDR3 DNA reads as TGTGCCAGCAGCCCACCCCCGACTAGATCGGGCGATACGCAGTATTTT. Protein: CASSPPPTRSGDTQYF.

The chain is built from TRBV7-9 and TRBJ2-2; no definite D call. Trimming pared 4 bases from V and 1 base from J, leaving 7 bases between. This CDR3 has 14 amino acids. Germline V gives CDR1 SEHNR, CDR2 FQNEAQ (reference sequence). DNA of the CDR3: TGTGCCAGCAGCTCCGACTTGAACACCGGGGAGCTGTTTTTT. Amino acids: CASSSDLNTGELFF.

The chain links TRBV6-4 to TRBJ2-3; 8 bases are a match to TRBD1. Per germline, CDR1 MRHNA and CDR2 SNTAGT. The CDR3 runs to 13 residues. The trim removed 9 bases at V and 2 bases at J, leaving 4 bases unmatched. Here the CDR3 DNA reads TGTGCCAGAAGGACAGGGACCACAGATACGCAGTATTTT. Translating gives CARRTGTTDTQYF.

J is TRBJ1-5 and V is TRBV4-1, with unresolved D. The CDR3 is made up of 13 amino acids. Germline loops: CDR1 MGHRA, CDR2 YSYEKL. Trimming cost V 2 bases and J 9 bases, with 11 bases left between them. CDR3 region: CASSQYIEGPQHF. The CDR3 DNA is TGCGCCAGCAGCCAATACATCGAGGGGCCCCAGCATTTT.